Each of the 5 T cell receptor beta chains below was sequenced from the same sample in a study of shared clonotypes between healthy human individuals. Repertoires were generated with immunoSEQ multiplex PCR, while TCRdb's copy carries only in-frame clones and drops some. In the table there are roughly 1,500,000 clones, approximately 98.5% of which are singletons. The sample taken for sequencing was naive CD4+ T cells sorted from blood. Subset indicated: CD45RA+ positively selected. These receptors all stem from a man aged 25-45 years in good health.

Concerning this clone: Mismatch with germline at one junction end may stem from a read error. The rearrangement links TRBV19 to TRBJ2-3; 8 bases align to TRBD1. Germline V gives CDR1 LNHDA, CDR2 SQIVND (reference sequence). The CDR3 is 14 residues long. The CDR3 sequence: CVSSTDREYYTQYF. The CDR3 nucleotides are TGTGTCAGTAGTACGGACAGGGAATACTATACGCAGTATTTT.

The chain uses TRBV2 and TRBJ1-1; possible D gene TRBD1, 6 bases. The length of the CDR3 is 15 residues. Germline V lookup: CDR1 SNHLY, CDR2 FYNNEI. V lost 0 bases and J lost 0, with 8 bases in between. The DNA for the CDR3 is TGTGCCAGCAGTGAAGCAGGGGGTATGAACACTGAAGCTTTCTTT. It is translated as CASSEAGGMNTEAFF. The variable domain in full, completed from reference TRBV2 and TRBJ1-1, reads EPEVTQTPSHQVTQMGQEVILRCVPISNHLYFYWYRQILGQKVEFLVSFYNNEISEKSEIFDDQFSVERPDGSNFTLKIRSTKLEDSAMYFCASSEAGGMNTEAFFGQGTRLTVV.

This chain joins TRBV27 and TRBJ1-2; 9 bases match TRBD1. J lost 5 bases, V lost 6 bases, and 7 bases had no gene match. The CDR3 loop spans 14 amino acids. The germline gives CDR1 MNHEY, CDR2 SMNVEV (reference sequence). CDR3 region: CASRIGTGRYGYTF. The CDR3 nucleotides read TGTGCCAGCAGAATAGGGACAGGGCGGTATGGCTACACCTTC.

V is TRBV6-5 and J is TRBJ1-4; TRBD1 might be the D (6 bases). V lost 5 bases and J lost 11, with 15 bases in between. There are 13 residues in the CDR3. Germline V CDR1 and CDR2: MNHEY, SVGAGI. CDR3 residues: CASSRPGGQKLFF. The CDR3, as DNA: TGTGCCAGCAGTCGACCGGGCGGACAGAAACTGTTTTTT.

The rearrangement joins TRBV27 to TRBJ2-1; D gene ambiguous. In germline, CDR1 is MNHEY, CDR2 SMNVEV (reference sequence). Trimming removed 2 bases from V and 7 bases from J, with 18 bases in between. The CDR3 loop spans 16 amino acids. CDR3 nucleotides: TGTGCCAGCAGTTTAAGGTTAGCATATAGTTTGAATGAGCAGTTCTTC. Protein product: CASSLRLAYSLNEQFF.